Listed here are 17 T cell receptor beta chains from one sample, sequenced in a study of beta chain features in type 1 diabetes (dated by TCRdb to about 2018). What the work shows at the level of the full study, not this receptor alone: In all four CD4+ subsets, TCRB CDR3 length was moderately but significantly shorter in type 1 diabetes patients.

Their antigen targets remain unknown. The library was obtained by the immunoSEQ multiplex PCR assay. The entire isolated RNA was reverse transcribed using the High Capacity cDNA Reverse Transcription Kit, and thus expressed TCRB transcripts were sequenced. The immuneACCESS repertoire file appears here via TCRdb, limited to in-frame rearrangements. These files lack a portion of the clones; in checked studies, under half of the deficit traces to unresolved V genes, and the cause of the others is not known. This sample lists about 710,000 clones; 11% to 15% were detected once. The ten most abundant clones make up less than 0.04% of the sample. Material for sequencing was naive CD4+ T cells from blood. The sample's cell subset or site label, decoded: true naive CD4+ T cells. The source is a man in his late teens or twenties with type 1 diabetes.

The genes are TRBV9 and TRBJ1-2; no definite D call. Germline V gives CDR1 SGDLS, CDR2 YYNGEE. Trimming pared 0 bases from V and 4 bases from J, leaving 10 bases between. The CDR3 has 14 residues. The CDR3: CASSVGTETYGYTF. In nucleotides, the CDR3 is TGTGCCAGCAGCGTAGGCACAGAGACCTATGGCTACACCTTC. The full variable domain, rest sourced from reference TRBV9 and TRBJ1-2, is DSGVTQTPKHLITATGQRVTLRCSPRSGDLSVYWYQQSLDQGLQFLIQYYNGEERAKGNILERFSAQQFPDLHSELNLSSLELGDSALYFCASSVGTETYGYTFGSGTRLTVV.

This clone came up a few times. This chain links TRBV18 with TRBJ2-1, with 7 bases lining up with TRBD1. Germline CDR1 and CDR2: KGHSH and LQKENI. After removal of 1 base from V and 8 bases from J, the junction contained 8 bases not matched to a gene. CDR3 length: 15 residues. The CDR3 loop reads CASSPQGALTDEQFF. CDR3 DNA: TGTGCCAGCTCACCACAGGGGGCGCTTACCGATGAGCAGTTCTTC. The full variable domain, completed using reference TRBV18 and TRBJ2-1, is NAGVMQNPRHLVRRRGQEARLRCSPMKGHSHVYWYRQLPEEGLKFMVYLQKENIIDESGMPKERFSAEFPKEGPSILRIQQVVRGDSAAYFCASSPQGALTDEQFFGPGTRLTVL.

J is TRBJ2-7 and V is TRBV12-5; 7 bases are a match to TRBD1. The ends lost 2 bases at V and 3 bases at J; junction bases unmatched: 7. CDR3 size: 15 residues. Per the germline V gene, CDR1 is LGHNT and CDR2 is FRNRAP. CDR3 nucleotides: TGTGCTAGTGGTTTGAAATTCACAGGGGACTACGAGCAGTACTTC. Protein sequence: CASGLKFTGDYEQYF.

The genes are TRBV5-6 and TRBJ2-5; no definite D call. Germline CDR1 SGHDT, CDR2 YYEEEE. Between the trimmed V and J ends, which lost 2 bases and 5 bases, there was a span of 13 bases. The CDR3 spans 14 residues. The CDR3 sequence is CASSLRQPSETQYF. The CDR3 DNA is TGTGCCAGCAGCTTACGCCAGCCCAGCGAGACCCAGTACTTC.

In its sample, this clone was seen a few times. The chain has TRBV11-2 and TRBJ2-7; D is unresolved. The CDR3 spans 13 residues. V was cut by 1 base and J by 6 bases, with 10 bases left in between. Germline loops: CDR1 SGHAT, CDR2 FQNNGV. CDR3 bases: TGTGCCAGCAGCTTAGGGTATACCGTCGAGCAGTACTTC. It translates to CASSLGYTVEQYF. The full variable domain, rest sourced from reference TRBV11-2 and TRBJ2-7, is EAGVAQSPRYKIIEKRQSVAFWCNPISGHATLYWYQQILGQGPKLLIQFQNNGVVDDSQLPKDRFSAERLKGVDSTLKIQPAKLEDSAVYLCASSLGYTVEQYFGPGTRLTVT.

This clone was detected only a few times. The J gene is TRBJ1-2, the V gene TRBV6-1; 10 nucleotides align to TRBD1. Per germline, CDR1 MNHNS and CDR2 SASEGT. J lost 4 bases, V lost 6 bases, and 8 bases had no gene match. This CDR3 region has 15 residues. The CDR3 spells CASRRGDRGIYGYTF. The CDR3 nucleotides read TGTGCCAGCAGGAGGGGGGACAGGGGAATCTATGGCTACACCTTC.

Comment on this clone: Distinct nucleotide sequences in the sample also encode this CDR3. V and J are TRBV29-1 and TRBJ2-2; no clear D. CDR1 and CDR2 (germline): SQVTM, ANQGSEA. The CDR3 runs to 12 residues. Trimming stripped 4 bases from V and 1 base from J, with 4 bases between. CDR3 protein: CSVGGNTGELFF. CDR3 DNA sequence: TGCAGCGTTGGGGGGAACACCGGGGAGCTGTTTTTT.

This rearrangement joins TRBV7-9 to TRBJ2-3; no clear D gene. Per germline, CDR1 SEHNR and CDR2 FQNEAQ (reference sequence). Trimming stripped 5 bases from V and 6 bases from J, with 9 bases between. There are 12 residues in the CDR3. The CDR3 is CASSPGADTQYF. The CDR3 DNA follows: TGTGCCAGCAGCCCCGGAGCGGATACGCAGTATTTT.

J is TRBJ2-7 and V is TRBV5-1, with D tentatively TRBD1 (5 bases). Per germline, CDR1 SGHRS and CDR2 YFSETQ. The germline V and J ends were trimmed by 0 bases and 2 bases, with 12 bases remaining between them. The CDR3 is 15 amino acids. CDR3 DNA sequence: TGCGCCAGCAGCTTGGCCAACCAGGGTACCTACGAGCAGTACTTC. Its protein is CASSLANQGTYEQYF.

This clone occurred a few times. This chain joins TRBV4-1 and TRBJ2-3; the match to TRBD2 covers 7 bases. This CDR3 comprises 15 residues. The germline V gene has CDR1 MGHRA and CDR2 YSYEKL. J gave up 3 bases and V 0 bases, and 3 bases lay outside the gene matches. The CDR3 sequence: CASSQDERETDTQYF. The CDR3 bases are TGCGCCAGCAGCCAAGATGAGCGGGAAACAGATACGCAGTATTTT.

This chain uses TRBV4-1 with TRBJ2-7; 11 bases map to TRBD2. V dropped 4 bases and J dropped 6; count of bases not matched to a gene: 11. The CDR3 has 16 residues. Germline V gene lookup returns CDR1 MGHRA and CDR2 YSYEKL. For the CDR3, the DNA is TGCGCCAGCAGCCCAACCGTAGCGGGGGGGCGGAGCGAGCAGTACTTC. This codes for CASSPTVAGGRSEQYF.

The chain's CDR3 is CASNSGPTGELFF. The CDR3 bases are TGTGCCAGCAACAGCGGCCCCACCGGGGAGCTGTTTTTT. V is TRBV7-2 and J is TRBJ2-2, with D maybe TRBD2 (5 bases). From germline, CDR1 is SGHTA and CDR2 FQGNSA. Trimming cost V 7 bases and J 4 bases, with 10 bases left between them. The CDR3 is made up of 13 amino acids.

The chain couples TRBV5-6 to TRBJ2-5, with 7 bases fitting TRBD2. The CDR3 spans 15 residues. Unmatched junction bases numbered 7, after V lost 0 bases and J lost 5 bases. Germline CDR1 reads SGHDT; CDR2 reads YYEEEE. CDR3 sequence (DNA): TGTGCCAGCAGCTTGGGGGCTTGGGGAGGGGAGACCCAGTACTTC. The encoded protein is CASSLGAWGGETQYF.

The chain is built from TRBV2 and TRBJ1-2; D might be TRBD1 (6 bases). The CDR3 runs 13 residues. The germline V gene has CDR1 SNHLY and CDR2 FYNNEI. Trimming removed 5 bases at V and 4 bases at J, with 11 bases between. Here the CDR3 reads CASSSADSYGYTF. CDR3 nucleotide sequence: TGTGCCAGCAGTTCCGCGGACAGCTATGGCTACACCTTC. The full variable domain, completed using reference TRBV2 and TRBJ1-2, is EPEVTQTPSHQVTQMGQEVILRCVPISNHLYFYWYRQILGQKVEFLVSFYNNEISEKSEIFDDQFSVERPDGSNFTLKIRSTKLEDSAMYFCASSSADSYGYTFGSGTRLTVV.

The J gene is TRBJ2-7, the V gene TRBV7-2, with a tentative D call TRBD2 (6 bases). V lost 5 bases and J lost 4, with 15 bases in between. Germline V gene sequence: CDR1 SGHTA, CDR2 FQGNSA. The CDR3 totals 14 residues. The CDR3 loop is CASSPASGVYEQYF. The CDR3 coding sequence is TGTGCCAGCAGCCCCGCCTCGGGGGTATACGAGCAGTACTTC.

This clone showed up just a few times. V usage is TRBV7-2 and J usage is TRBJ2-1; possible D gene TRBD1, 5 bases. Trimming took 3 bases from V and 4 from J, leaving 7 bases between them. This CDR3 contains 13 residues. From germline, CDR1 is SGHTA and CDR2 FQGNSA. In DNA, the CDR3 is TGTGCCAGCAGCTTTGACAGTTACAATGAGCAGTTCTTC. This translates into CASSFDSYNEQFF. The full variable domain, with the rest looked up from reference TRBV7-2 and TRBJ2-1, is GAGVSQSPSNKVTEKGKDVELRCDPISGHTALYWYRQSLGQGLEFLIYFQGNSAPDKSGLPSDRFSAERTGGSVSTLTIQRTQQEDSAVYLCASSFDSYNEQFFGPGTRLTVL.

The chain has TRBV2 and TRBJ2-2; TRBD1 matches 8 bases. After removal of 2 bases from V and 6 bases from J, the junction contained 5 bases not matched to a gene. This CDR3 has 15 amino acids. Per germline, CDR1 SNHLY and CDR2 FYNNEI. CDR3 protein: CASSESGQAPGELFF. CDR3 nucleotides: TGTGCCAGCAGTGAATCGGGACAGGCCCCCGGGGAGCTGTTTTTT.